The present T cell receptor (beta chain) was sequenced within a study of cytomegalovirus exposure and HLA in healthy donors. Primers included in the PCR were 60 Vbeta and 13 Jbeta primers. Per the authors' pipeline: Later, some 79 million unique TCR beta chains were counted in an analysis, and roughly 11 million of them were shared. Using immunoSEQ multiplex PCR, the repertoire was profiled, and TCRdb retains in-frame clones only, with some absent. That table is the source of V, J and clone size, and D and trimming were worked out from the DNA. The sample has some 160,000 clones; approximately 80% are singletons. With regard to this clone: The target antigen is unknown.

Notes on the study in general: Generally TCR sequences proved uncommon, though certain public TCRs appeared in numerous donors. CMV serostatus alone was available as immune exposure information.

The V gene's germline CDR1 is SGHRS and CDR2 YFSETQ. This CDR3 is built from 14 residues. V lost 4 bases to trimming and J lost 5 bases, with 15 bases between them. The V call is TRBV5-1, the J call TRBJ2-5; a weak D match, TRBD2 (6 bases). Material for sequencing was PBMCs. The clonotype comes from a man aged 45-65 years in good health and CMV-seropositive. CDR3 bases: TGCGCCAGCAGCCCAGGTGGGGGGAGCGAGACCCAGTACTTC. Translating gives CASSPGGGSETQYF.